This T cell receptor beta chain was identified during a study of T cells in Graves' hyperthyroidism and ophthalmopathy. For the study at large: Peripheral blood specimens were obtained at initial diagnosis, prior to any treatment.

The CDR3 regions of TCR beta were amplified from RNA transcripts. The HTBI set primed first-round TCR CDR3 RT-PCR. TCRdb re-called the multiplex PCR reads through MiXCR, storing one row per CDR3 protein. The table records about 380,000 distinct CDR3 sequences, roughly 13% of them present only once. Predating any ophthalmopathy symptoms, the blood sample was taken at first hyperthyroidism diagnosis. This clonotype was seen ten or more times. Germline CDR1 SGHRS, CDR2 YFSETQ. The CDR3 is made up of 14 amino acids. J gave up 4 bases and V 4 bases, and 6 bases lay outside the gene matches. The chain couples TRBV5-1 to TRBJ2-3, with TRBD2 matching 7 bases. The sequence came from a man in his thirties or forties with Graves' hyperthyroidism that later progressed to Graves' ophthalmopathy. The sample consisted of blood. CDR3 sequence (DNA): TGCGCCAGCAGCGGCGGGGGAAATGCAGATACGCAGTATTTT. As protein: CASSGGGNADTQYF.